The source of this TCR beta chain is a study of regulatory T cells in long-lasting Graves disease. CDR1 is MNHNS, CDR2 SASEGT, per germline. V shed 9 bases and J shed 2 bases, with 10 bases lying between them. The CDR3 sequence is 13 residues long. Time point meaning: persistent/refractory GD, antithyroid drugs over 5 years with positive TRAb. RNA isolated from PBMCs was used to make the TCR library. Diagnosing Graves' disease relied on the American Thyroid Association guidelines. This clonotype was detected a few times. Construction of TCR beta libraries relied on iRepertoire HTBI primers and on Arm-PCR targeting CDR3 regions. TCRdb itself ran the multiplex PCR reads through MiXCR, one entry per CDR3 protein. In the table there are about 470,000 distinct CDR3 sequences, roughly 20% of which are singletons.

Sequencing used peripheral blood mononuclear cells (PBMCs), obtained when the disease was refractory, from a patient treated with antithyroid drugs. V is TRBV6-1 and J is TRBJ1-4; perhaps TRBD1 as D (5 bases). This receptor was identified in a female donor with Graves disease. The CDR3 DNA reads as TGTGCCAGTGGGGGATTTACTAATGAAAAACTGTTTTTT. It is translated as CASGGFTNEKLFF.